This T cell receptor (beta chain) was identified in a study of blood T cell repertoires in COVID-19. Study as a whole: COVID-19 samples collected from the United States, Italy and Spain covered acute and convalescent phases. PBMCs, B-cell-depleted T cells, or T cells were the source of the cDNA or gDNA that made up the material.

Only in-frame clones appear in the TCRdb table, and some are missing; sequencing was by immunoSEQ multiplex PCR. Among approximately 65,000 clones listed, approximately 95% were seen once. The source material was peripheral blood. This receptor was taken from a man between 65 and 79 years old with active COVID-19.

The CDR3 region is CASSQRQGTDTQYF. CDR3 in DNA: TGTGCCAGCAGTCAAAGACAGGGCACAGATACGCAGTATTTT. The chain has TRBV27 and TRBJ2-3; a weak D match, TRBD1 (6 bases). The CDR3 extends over 14 amino acids. V lost 5 bases and J lost 1, with 10 bases in between. In germline, CDR1 is MNHEY, CDR2 SMNVEV (reference sequence).